The 26 T cell receptor beta chains below were found in one sample sequenced in a study of radiotherapy plus CTLA-4 blockade in lung cancer. Repertoires were generated with immunoSEQ multiplex PCR, while TCRdb's copy carries only in-frame clones and drops some. This sample has more than 95,000 clones, with about four fifths found just once. The sample in question was peripheral blood, obtained from a patient treated with radiotherapy plus ipilimumab. The origin of the receptors is a human donor with non-small cell lung cancer who had a partial response to radiotherapy plus ipilimumab. Some clones in this sample may be carry-over from other donors' samples.

The chain joins TRBV14 to TRBJ2-3, with 8 nucleotides matching TRBD2. J was trimmed by 1 base and V by 5 bases; bases with no gene match: 5. In germline, CDR1 is SGHDN, CDR2 FVKESK. The CDR3 spans 15 residues. The chain's CDR3 is CASSVAGGRTDTQYF. In nucleotides, the CDR3 is TGTGCCAGCAGCGTGGCGGGGGGCCGCACAGATACGCAGTATTTT.

The chain recombines TRBV5-1 with TRBJ2-3; 9 bases are a match to TRBD1. This CDR3 has 15 residues. The germline gives CDR1 SGHRS, CDR2 YFSETQ. The V gene end was trimmed by 4 bases and the J gene end by 6 bases; junction bases not matched to a gene: 9. CDR3 sequence: CASSRGTGIADTQYF. CDR3 sequence (DNA): TGCGCCAGCAGCCGCGGGACAGGGATTGCGGATACGCAGTATTTT.

The chain employs TRBV4-2 and TRBJ2-6; a weak D match, TRBD2 (6 bases). Trimming pared 1 base from V and 0 bases from J, leaving 7 bases between. Germline CDR1 LGHNA, CDR2 YNFKEQ. This CDR3 has 16 residues. The CDR3, as DNA: TGTGCCAGCAGCCAAGCGGGAGCCTCTGGGGCCAACGTCCTGACTTTC. This sequence encodes CASSQAGASGANVLTF.

J is TRBJ1-3 and V is TRBV7-2; 7 bases align to TRBD1. The CDR3 sequence is 15 residues long. The V gene's germline CDR1 is SGHTA and CDR2 FQGNSA. V trimming: 1 base; J trimming: 2 bases; junction bases outside the gene matches: 2. CDR3: CASSLVGTAGNTIYF. The CDR3 DNA follows: TGTGCCAGCAGCTTAGTTGGGACAGCTGGAAACACCATATATTTT. The full variable domain, completed using reference TRBV7-2 and TRBJ1-3, is GAGVSQSPSNKVTEKGKDVELRCDPISGHTALYWYRQSLGQGLEFLIYFQGNSAPDKSGLPSDRFSAERTGGSVSTLTIQRTQQEDSAVYLCASSLVGTAGNTIYFGEGSWLTVV.

V is TRBV9 and J is TRBJ1-1, with unresolved D. The germline V gene has CDR1 SGDLS and CDR2 YYNGEE. V was shortened by 0 bases and J by 1 base, with 7 bases between the two germline ends. The CDR3 length is 14 residues. The CDR3 region is CASSVVGGNTEAFF. The CDR3 DNA sequence: TGTGCCAGCAGCGTAGTAGGCGGGAACACTGAAGCTTTCTTT.

This clone showed up just a few times. The V gene is TRBV6-5, the J gene TRBJ1-5; possible D gene TRBD1, 5 bases. The CDR3 sequence is 13 residues long. Germline-derived CDR1 and CDR2 are MNHEY and SVGAGI. Trimming pared 5 bases from V and 3 bases from J, leaving 8 bases between. The CDR3 coding sequence is TGTGCCAGCAGTCGACAGAACAATCAGCCCCAGCATTTT. Its translation: CASSRQNNQPQHF.

The rearrangement links TRBV18 to TRBJ1-5; 9 bases align to TRBD1. Trimming took 2 bases from V and 8 from J; bases not matched to a gene: 13. There are 17 residues in the CDR3. Germline CDR1 reads KGHSH; CDR2 reads LQKENI. Here the CDR3 DNA reads TGTGCCAGCTCACCATATGGGACAGGGTTTTCCCGGAAGCCCCAGCATTTT. It translates to CASSPYGTGFSRKPQHF. The full variable domain, its missing parts supplied by reference TRBV18 and TRBJ1-5, is NAGVMQNPRHLVRRRGQEARLRCSPMKGHSHVYWYRQLPEEGLKFMVYLQKENIIDESGMPKERFSAEFPKEGPSILRIQQVVRGDSAAYFCASSPYGTGFSRKPQHFGDGTRLSIL.

The chain couples TRBV9 to TRBJ2-1, with 10 bases that match TRBD1. J was trimmed by 1 base and V by 4 bases; bases with no gene match: 5. The V gene's germline CDR1 is SGDLS and CDR2 YYNGEE. This CDR3 region has 16 residues. CDR3 DNA: TGTGCCAGCAGCACAAGGACAGGGGGTTCCTACAATGAGCAGTTCTTC. It codes for CASSTRTGGSYNEQFF.

The chain links TRBV6-6 to TRBJ1-5; D remains unclear. Germline V lookup: CDR1 MNHNY, CDR2 SVGAGI (reference sequence). V lost 2 bases, J lost 2 bases, and 13 bases lay in between. The CDR3 is 16 amino acids. CDR3 DNA sequence: TGTGCCAGCAGTTACGCGGAGACGAGAGGCAATCAGCCCCAGCATTTT. Its translation is CASSYAETRGNQPQHF.

The V call is TRBV30, the J call TRBJ2-5, with 9 bases matching TRBD2. The length of the CDR3 is 17 residues. CDR1 and CDR2 from the germline V gene are GTSNPN and SVGIG (reference sequence). The V segment lost 6 bases and the J segment 4 bases; nucleotides outside the gene matches: 18. The CDR3 sequence: CACLGGSAGGFRETQYF. In DNA, the CDR3 is TGTGCCTGCCTAGGGGGGAGCGCGGGAGGGTTCAGAGAGACCCAGTACTTC.

The chain has TRBV7-8 and TRBJ2-5; D perhaps matches TRBD2 (6 bases). This CDR3 has 15 amino acids. V lost 4 bases to trimming and J lost 1 base, with 13 bases between them. Germline lookup yields CDR1 SGHVS and CDR2 FQNEAQ. This chain's CDR3 is CASSSPGDFQETQYF. CDR3 DNA: TGTGCCAGCAGCTCACCCGGGGACTTCCAAGAGACCCAGTACTTC.

The chain recombines TRBV6-5 with TRBJ1-1; a weak D match, TRBD1 (6 bases). CDR3 length equals 13 residues. V dropped 6 bases and J dropped 0 bases, with 8 bases sitting between them. Germline CDR1 MNHEY, CDR2 SVGAGI. The CDR3: CASSRDMNTEAFF. CDR3 bases: TGTGCCAGCAGCAGGGACATGAACACTGAAGCTTTCTTT.

The J gene is TRBJ1-4, the V gene TRBV5-6; 9 nucleotides line up with TRBD1. Trimming cost V 4 bases and J 5 bases; bases outside gene matches: 6. The CDR3 is made up of 15 amino acids. CDR1 and CDR2 (germline): SGHDT, YYEEEE. CDR3 nucleotides: TGTGCCAGCAGCGGAACCGGGACAGGGAATGAAAAACTGTTTTTT. It encodes CASSGTGTGNEKLFF.

This chain joins TRBV11-3 and TRBJ2-5; a possible D gene is TRBD2 (6 bases). The length of the CDR3 is 13 residues. Per the germline V gene, CDR1 is SGHNT and CDR2 is YENEEA. The V end was cut by 5 bases, the J end by 4 bases, with 11 bases between. As DNA, the CDR3 is TGTGCCAGCAGCCGTACGGGGGTAGAGACCCAGTACTTC. Encoded protein: CASSRTGVETQYF.

Only a few counts were recorded for this clone. The chain links TRBV30 to TRBJ1-2; D unresolved. Germline V gene lookup returns CDR1 GTSNPN and CDR2 SVGIG (reference sequence). V dropped 2 bases and J dropped 2 bases, with 9 bases sitting between them. The CDR3 consists of 13 residues. The CDR3 reads CAWSHGLNYGYTF. The CDR3 DNA sequence: TGTGCCTGGAGTCACGGGTTGAACTATGGCTACACCTTC.

The chain employs TRBV7-9 and TRBJ1-2, with 8 bases fitting TRBD1. The CDR3 runs to 13 residues. Germline values: CDR1 SEHNR, CDR2 FQNEAQ (reference sequence). V trimming: 5 bases; J trimming: 4 bases; junction bases outside the gene matches: 3. The CDR3 sequence is CASSRDRFYGYTF. The CDR3 DNA reads as TGTGCCAGCAGCCGGGACAGGTTCTATGGCTACACCTTC.

CDR3 loop: CASSTGINYGYTF. In DNA, the CDR3 is TGTGCCAGCAGTACAGGGATCAACTATGGCTACACCTTC. J is TRBJ1-2 and V is TRBV28; the D gene is possibly TRBD1 (6 bases). Germline CDR1 reads MDHEN; CDR2 reads SYDVKM. V lost 5 bases, J lost 2 bases, and 9 bases lay in between. The CDR3 is 13 residues long.

In this sample, this clone turned up a few times. V and J are TRBV19 and TRBJ1-2; 11 nucleotides match TRBD1. From germline, CDR1 is LNHDA and CDR2 SQIVND (reference sequence). Trimming at V came to 5 bases and at J to 3 bases, leaving 5 bases not matched to a gene. The CDR3 is 15 residues long. CDR3 DNA: TGTGCCAGTAGTGTCCGGGACAGGGGGGACTATGGCTACACCTTC. Its translation: CASSVRDRGDYGYTF.

The rearrangement uses TRBV7-7 and TRBJ2-7; 8 bases match TRBD1. The CDR3 consists of 13 residues. V was pared by 5 bases and J by 4 bases, with 4 bases of the junction left unmatched. Germline V gene data show CDR1 as SSHAT and CDR2 as FNYEAQ (reference sequence). The CDR3 DNA reads as TGTGCCAGCAGCCCCACAGGGGGTTACGAGCAGTACTTC. It translates to CASSPTGGYEQYF.

V gene TRBV4-1 combines with J gene TRBJ1-1; 9 nucleotides agree with TRBD1. The CDR3 is 14 amino acids. Losses at the gene ends were 3 bases for V and 5 bases for J; bases not matched to a gene: 4. The germline CDR1 and CDR2 sequences are MGHRA and YSYEKL. This CDR3 is CASSQGQGRTEAFF. In DNA, the CDR3 is TGCGCCAGCAGCCAGGGACAGGGCCGAACTGAAGCTTTCTTT.

This sequence joins TRBV19 and TRBJ2-7; no firm D call. The CDR3 sequence is 16 residues long. V lost 0 bases and J 3 bases, leaving 15 bases between the germline ends. Germline V gene sequence: CDR1 LNHDA, CDR2 SQIVND (reference sequence). The CDR3 DNA reads TGTGCCAGTAGTATAGATCTGGCAGGTGGGCGCTACGAGCAGTACTTC. Encoded protein: CASSIDLAGGRYEQYF.

This clone was observed once. The rearrangement links TRBV19 to TRBJ2-7; TRBD1 matches at 7 bases. The J segment lost 3 bases and the V segment lost 4 bases, leaving 12 bases of the junction unmatched. CDR3 size: 16 residues. Germline lookup yields CDR1 LNHDA and CDR2 SQIVND (reference sequence). In nucleotides, the CDR3 is TGTGCCAGTAGTAAGCATTCGGCGGCAGGGGGCTACGAGCAGTACTTC. It yields the protein CASSKHSAAGGYEQYF.

The chain's CDR3 is CASSLTGASSGNTIYF. In DNA, the CDR3 is TGTGCCAGTAGTCTTACAGGGGCGAGCTCTGGAAACACCATATATTTT. The V and J genes are TRBV19 and TRBJ1-3; 7 bases agree with TRBD1. The germline V gene encodes CDR1 LNHDA and CDR2 SQIVND (reference sequence). This CDR3 is 16 amino acids long. The trim removed 5 bases at V and 0 bases at J, leaving 7 bases unmatched.

The rearrangement uses TRBV7-3 and TRBJ2-3; 10 bases are a match to TRBD1. The CDR3 contains 16 residues. V dropped 4 bases and J dropped 0; count of bases not matched to a gene: 4. CDR1 is SGHTA, CDR2 FQGTGA, per germline. The CDR3 here is CASSSRTGGSTDTQYF. CDR3 nucleotide sequence: TGTGCCAGCAGCTCGCGGACAGGGGGAAGCACAGATACGCAGTATTTT.

This clone counts as medium-sized. V is TRBV7-6 and J is TRBJ2-7; TRBD1 matches at 11 bases. The germline V gene encodes CDR1 SGHVS and CDR2 FNYEAQ. Trimming took 5 bases from V and 2 from J; bases not matched to a gene: 2. The CDR3 runs 14 residues. Here the CDR3 DNA reads TGTGCCAGCAGCCCGGACAGGGGGCCCTACGAGCAGTACTTC. The encoded protein is CASSPDRGPYEQYF.

The V call is TRBV28, the J call TRBJ1-1; possibly TRBD1 for D (6 bases). CDR3 length: 14 amino acids. The germline CDR1 and CDR2 sequences are MDHEN and SYDVKM. Trimming removed 5 bases from V and 0 bases from J, with 10 bases in between. CDR3 in amino acids: CASSRGGLNTEAFF. CDR3 nucleotides: TGTGCCAGCAGTCGAGGGGGTCTGAACACTGAAGCTTTCTTT.